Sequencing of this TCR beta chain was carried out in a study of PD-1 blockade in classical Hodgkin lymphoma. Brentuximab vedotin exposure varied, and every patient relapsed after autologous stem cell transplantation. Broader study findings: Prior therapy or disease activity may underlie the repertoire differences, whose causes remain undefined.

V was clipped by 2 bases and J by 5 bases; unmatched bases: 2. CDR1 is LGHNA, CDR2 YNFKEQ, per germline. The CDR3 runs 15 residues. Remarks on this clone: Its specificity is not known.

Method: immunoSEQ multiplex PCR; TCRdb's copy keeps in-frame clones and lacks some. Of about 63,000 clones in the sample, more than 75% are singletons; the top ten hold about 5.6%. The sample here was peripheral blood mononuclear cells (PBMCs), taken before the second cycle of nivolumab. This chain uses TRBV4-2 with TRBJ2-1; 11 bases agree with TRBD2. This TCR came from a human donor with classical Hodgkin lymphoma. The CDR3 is CASSQNSGGDNEQFF. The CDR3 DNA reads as TGTGCCAGCAGCCAAAATAGCGGGGGGGACAATGAGCAGTTCTTC.